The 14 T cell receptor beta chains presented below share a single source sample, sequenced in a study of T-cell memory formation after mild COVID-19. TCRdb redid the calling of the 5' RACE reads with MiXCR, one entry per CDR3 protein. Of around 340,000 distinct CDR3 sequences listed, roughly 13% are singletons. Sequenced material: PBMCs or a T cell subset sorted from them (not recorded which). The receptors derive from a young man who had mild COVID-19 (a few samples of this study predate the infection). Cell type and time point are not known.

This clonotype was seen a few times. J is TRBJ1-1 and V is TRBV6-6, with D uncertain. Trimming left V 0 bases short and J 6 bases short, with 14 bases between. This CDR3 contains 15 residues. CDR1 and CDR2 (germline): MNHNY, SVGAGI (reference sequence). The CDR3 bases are TGTGCCAGCAGTTACTCGAGTAGTGGAAACGCTGAAGCTTTCTTT. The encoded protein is CASSYSSSGNAEAFF.

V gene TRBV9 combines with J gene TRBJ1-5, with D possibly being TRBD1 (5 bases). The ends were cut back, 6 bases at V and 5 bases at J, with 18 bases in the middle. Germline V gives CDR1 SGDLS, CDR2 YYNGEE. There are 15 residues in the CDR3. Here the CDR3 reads CASNPQGIPHQPQHF. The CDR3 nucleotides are TGTGCCAGCAACCCCCAGGGTATCCCCCATCAGCCCCAGCATTTT. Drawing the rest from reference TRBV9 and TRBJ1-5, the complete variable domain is DSGVTQTPKHLITATGQRVTLRCSPRSGDLSVYWYQQSLDQGLQFLIQYYNGEERAKGNILERFSAQQFPDLHSELNLSSLELGDSALYFCASNPQGIPHQPQHFGDGTRLSIL.

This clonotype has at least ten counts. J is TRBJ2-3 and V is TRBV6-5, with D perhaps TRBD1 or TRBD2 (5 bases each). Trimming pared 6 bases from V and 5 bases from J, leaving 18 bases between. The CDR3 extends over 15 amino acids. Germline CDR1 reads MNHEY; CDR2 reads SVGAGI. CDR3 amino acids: CASRRLTGAGDTQYF. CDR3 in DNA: TGTGCCAGCAGGAGACTGACCGGGGCCGGAGATACGCAGTATTTT.

The CDR3 spells CASSPSAGSDEKLFF. CDR3 coding DNA: TGTGCCAGCTCACCCTCCGCGGGCTCGGATGAAAAACTGTTTTTT. This chain links TRBV18 with TRBJ1-4; D uncertain. The V end lost 3 bases, the J end lost 6 bases, and 14 bases lay between the germline ends. The CDR3 has 15 residues. Germline V gives CDR1 KGHSH, CDR2 LQKENI.

The CDR3 region is CSARVAGAPDTQYF. In DNA, the CDR3 is TGCAGTGCTAGAGTAGCGGGGGCCCCAGATACGCAGTATTTT. The chain combines TRBV20-1 with TRBJ2-3; 9 bases match TRBD2. With 1 base clipped from V and 4 bases from J, the junction kept 3 bases outside the gene matches. Germline CDR1 is DFQATT and CDR2 is SNEGSKA (reference sequence). The CDR3 covers 14 residues.

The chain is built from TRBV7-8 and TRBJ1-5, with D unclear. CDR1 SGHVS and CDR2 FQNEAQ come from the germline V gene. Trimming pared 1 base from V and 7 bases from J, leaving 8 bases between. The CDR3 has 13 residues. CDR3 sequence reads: CASSLVDYQPQHF. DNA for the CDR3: TGTGCCAGCAGCTTAGTCGATTACCAGCCCCAGCATTTT.

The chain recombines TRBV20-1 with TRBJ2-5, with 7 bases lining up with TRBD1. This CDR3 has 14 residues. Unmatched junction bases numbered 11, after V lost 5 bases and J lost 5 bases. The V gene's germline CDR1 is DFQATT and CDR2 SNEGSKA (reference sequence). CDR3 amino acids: CSAWITGERETQYF. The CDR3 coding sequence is TGCAGTGCTTGGATCACAGGGGAGAGGGAGACCCAGTACTTC.

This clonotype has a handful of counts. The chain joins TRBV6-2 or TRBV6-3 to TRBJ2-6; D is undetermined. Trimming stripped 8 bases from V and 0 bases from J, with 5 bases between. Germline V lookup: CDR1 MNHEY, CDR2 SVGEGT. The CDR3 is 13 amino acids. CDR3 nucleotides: TGTGCCAGCCAGGACTCTGGGGCCAACGTCCTGACTTTC. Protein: CASQDSGANVLTF.

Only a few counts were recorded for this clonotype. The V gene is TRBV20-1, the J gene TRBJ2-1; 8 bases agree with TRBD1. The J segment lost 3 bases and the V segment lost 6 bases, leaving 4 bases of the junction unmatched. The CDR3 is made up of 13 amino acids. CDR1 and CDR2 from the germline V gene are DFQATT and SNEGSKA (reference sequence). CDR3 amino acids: CSATGENYNEQFF. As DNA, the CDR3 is TGCAGTGCGACAGGGGAGAACTACAATGAGCAGTTCTTC.

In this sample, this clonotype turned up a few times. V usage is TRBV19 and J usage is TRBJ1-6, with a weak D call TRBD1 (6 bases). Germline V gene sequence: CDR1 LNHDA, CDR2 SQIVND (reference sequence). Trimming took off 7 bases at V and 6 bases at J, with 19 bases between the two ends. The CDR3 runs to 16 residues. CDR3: CASTTLDSGPNSPLHF. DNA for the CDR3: TGTGCCAGTACCACGTTGGACAGCGGCCCTAATTCACCCCTCCACTTT.

The CDR3 is CASSLDGSGYTF. The CDR3 nucleotides are TGTGCCAGCAGCTTAGACGGGAGTGGCTACACCTTC. This rearrangement joins TRBV7-9 to TRBJ1-2; D is unresolved. Germline V CDR1 and CDR2: SEHNR, FQNEAQ (reference sequence). This CDR3 contains 12 residues. Trimming cost V 1 base and J 7 bases, with 7 bases left between them.

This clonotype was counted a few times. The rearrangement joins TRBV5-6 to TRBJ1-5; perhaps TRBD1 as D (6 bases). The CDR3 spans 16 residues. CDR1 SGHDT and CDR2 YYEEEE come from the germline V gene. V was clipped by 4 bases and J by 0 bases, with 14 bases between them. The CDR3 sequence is CASSRGGLHSNQPQHF. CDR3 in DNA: TGTGCCAGCAGCCGGGGGGGCCTACATAGCAATCAGCCCCAGCATTTT.

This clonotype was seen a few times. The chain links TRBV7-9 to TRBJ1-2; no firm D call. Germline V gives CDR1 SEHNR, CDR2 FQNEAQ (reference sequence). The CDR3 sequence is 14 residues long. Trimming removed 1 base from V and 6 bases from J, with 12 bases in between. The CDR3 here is CASSLGRITNGYTF. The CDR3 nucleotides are TGTGCCAGCAGCTTAGGACGAATCACCAATGGCTACACCTTC.

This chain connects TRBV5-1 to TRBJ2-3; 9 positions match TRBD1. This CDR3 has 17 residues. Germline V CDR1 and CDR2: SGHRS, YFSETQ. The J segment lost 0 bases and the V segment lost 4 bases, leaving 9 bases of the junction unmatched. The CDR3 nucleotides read TGCGCCAGCAGCCACTACCGGGACAGGGAAAGCACAGATACGCAGTATTTT. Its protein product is CASSHYRDRESTDTQYF.